Only one count was recorded for the clone carrying this T cell receptor beta chain. What it binds is not known. This record belongs to a study of T cell responses to AZD1222 COVID-19 vaccine. The overall study: Researchers grouped second doses given at about 4 or about 12 weeks into one pool. Regarding the study as a whole: The donor group comprised mostly white British people and more females; the analysis possibly underestimated clonal diversity. Baseline testing showed seropositivity in only six AZD1222 recipients.

The assay was immunoSEQ multiplex PCR, and TCRdb's table has in-frame clones only and misses some. This table holds around 180,000 clones, over 80% found once. The germline gives CDR1 SGDLS, CDR2 YYNGEE. J gave up 7 bases and V 4 bases, and 6 bases lay outside the gene matches. The CDR3 contains 14 residues. Sample: peripheral blood, taken on day 0 of AZD1222 vaccination. The source is an adult in good health. This chain connects TRBV9 to TRBJ2-1, with 9 bases fitting TRBD2. The CDR3 reads CASSSSGIVNEQFF. CDR3 coding DNA: TGTGCCAGCAGCTCTAGCGGGATAGTAAATGAGCAGTTCTTC. The full variable domain, completed using reference TRBV9 and TRBJ2-1, is DSGVTQTPKHLITATGQRVTLRCSPRSGDLSVYWYQQSLDQGLQFLIQYYNGEERAKGNILERFSAQQFPDLHSELNLSSLELGDSALYFCASSSSGIVNEQFFGPGTRLTVL.